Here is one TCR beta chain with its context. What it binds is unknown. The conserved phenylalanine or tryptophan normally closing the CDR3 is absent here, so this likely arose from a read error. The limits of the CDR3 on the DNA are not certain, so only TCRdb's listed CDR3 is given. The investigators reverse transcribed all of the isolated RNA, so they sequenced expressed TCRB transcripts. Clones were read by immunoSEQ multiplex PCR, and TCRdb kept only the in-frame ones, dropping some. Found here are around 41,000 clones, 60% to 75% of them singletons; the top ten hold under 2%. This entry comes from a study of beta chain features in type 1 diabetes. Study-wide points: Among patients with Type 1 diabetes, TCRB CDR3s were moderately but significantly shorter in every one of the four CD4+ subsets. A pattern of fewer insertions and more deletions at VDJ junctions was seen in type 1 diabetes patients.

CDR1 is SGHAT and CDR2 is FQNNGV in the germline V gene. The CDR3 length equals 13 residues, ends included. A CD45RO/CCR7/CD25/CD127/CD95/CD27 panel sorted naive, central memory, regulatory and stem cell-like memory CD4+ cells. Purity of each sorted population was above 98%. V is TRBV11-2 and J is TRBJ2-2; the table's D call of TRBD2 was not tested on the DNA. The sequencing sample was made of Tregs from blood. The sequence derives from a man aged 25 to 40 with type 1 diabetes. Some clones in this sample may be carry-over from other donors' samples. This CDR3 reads CASSWGGGGPLIC.